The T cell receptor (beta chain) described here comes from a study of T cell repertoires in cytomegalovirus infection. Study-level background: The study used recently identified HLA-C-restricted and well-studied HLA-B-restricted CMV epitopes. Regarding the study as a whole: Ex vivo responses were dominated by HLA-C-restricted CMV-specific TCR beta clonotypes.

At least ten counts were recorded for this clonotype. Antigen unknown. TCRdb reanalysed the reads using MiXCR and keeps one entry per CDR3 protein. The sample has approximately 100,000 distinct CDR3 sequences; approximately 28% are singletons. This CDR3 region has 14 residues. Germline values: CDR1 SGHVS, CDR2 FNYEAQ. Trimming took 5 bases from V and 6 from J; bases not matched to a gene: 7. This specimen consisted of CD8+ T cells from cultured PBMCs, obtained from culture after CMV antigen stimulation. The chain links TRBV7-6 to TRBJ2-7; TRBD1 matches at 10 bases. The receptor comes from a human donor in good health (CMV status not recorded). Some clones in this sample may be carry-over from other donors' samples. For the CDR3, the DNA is TGTGCCAGCAGCCGGACAGGGGGAGAAGGCGAGCAGTACTTC. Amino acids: CASSRTGGEGEQYF.